Following are 29 T cell receptor beta chains from one sample sequenced in a study of blood T cell repertoires in COVID-19. Measured with immunoSEQ multiplex PCR; TCRdb has only the in-frame clones, and not every one. Among about 200,000 clones, 70% to 90% were seen once, and the ten largest hold 5.5% to 7%. Sequenced input: peripheral blood. The receptors originated from a middle-aged man with active or convalescent COVID-19.

The CDR3 sequence is CASSIGTGGYNEQFF. The CDR3 nucleotides read TGTGCCAGTAGTATCGGGACAGGGGGCTACAATGAGCAGTTCTTC. This chain joins TRBV19 and TRBJ2-1; 11 nucleotides align to TRBD1. The CDR3 length is 15 residues. V lost 3 bases and J lost 3; bases outside the gene matches: 1. The germline V gene encodes CDR1 LNHDA and CDR2 SQIVND (reference sequence).

Only a few counts were recorded for this clone. This chain links TRBV6-5 with TRBJ1-2; D not resolved. Deletions cut 7 bases from V and 8 bases from J, with 14 bases between. The CDR3 loop spans 12 amino acids. Germline V lookup: CDR1 MNHEY, CDR2 SVGAGI. CDR3 loop: CASKSGVGGYTF. The CDR3 nucleotides read TGTGCCAGCAAAAGCGGGGTTGGCGGCTACACCTTC.

The V and J genes are TRBV5-1 and TRBJ1-2; 10 bases are shared with TRBD1. The CDR3 totals 15 residues. V was pared by 0 bases and J by 8 bases, with 7 bases of the junction left unmatched. Germline V lookup: CDR1 SGHRS, CDR2 YFSETQ. CDR3 in amino acids: CASSLGTGGPEGYTF. The CDR3 nucleotides are TGCGCCAGCAGCTTGGGGACAGGGGGTCCCGAGGGCTACACCTTC.

This chain uses TRBV20-1 with TRBJ2-7, with D maybe TRBD2 (6 bases). CDR3 size: 11 residues. Trimming took 3 bases from V and 3 from J, leaving 6 bases between them. Germline values: CDR1 DFQATT, CDR2 SNEGSKA (reference sequence). CDR3 coding DNA: TGCAGTGCTAGGGGGGGCTACGAGCAGTACTTC. This gives the protein CSARGGYEQYF.

The V gene is TRBV7-2, the J gene TRBJ1-1, with TRBD1 identical over 7 bases. With 5 bases clipped from V and 0 bases from J, the junction kept 9 bases outside the gene matches. Germline loops: CDR1 SGHTA, CDR2 FQGNSA. The CDR3 has 16 amino acids. CDR3 sequence (DNA): TGTGCCAGCAGCGGCCGACAGGGCCCCATGAACACTGAAGCTTTCTTT. Its protein product is CASSGRQGPMNTEAFF.

The chain is built from TRBV5-4 and TRBJ2-3; tentatively, D is TRBD1 (6 bases). This CDR3 has 15 amino acids. The V end lost 3 bases, the J end lost 2 bases, and 13 bases lay between the germline ends. Germline-derived CDR1 and CDR2 are SGHNT and YYREEE (reference sequence). The CDR3 region has the DNA TGTGCCAGCAGCTCAGGACAGCAAATCACAGATACGCAGTATTTT. This translates into CASSSGQQITDTQYF.

This chain joins TRBV24-1 and TRBJ2-1, with 10 bases identical to TRBD1. CDR1 and CDR2 from the germline V gene are KGHDR and SFDVKD. V dropped 5 bases and J dropped 8; count of bases not matched to a gene: 8. The CDR3 is 15 amino acids. In DNA, the CDR3 is TGTGCCACCAGTGTCTCAGTAGGGACAGGGGATGAGCAGTTCTTC. It specifies CATSVSVGTGDEQFF.

The chain employs TRBV19 and TRBJ1-4; the match to TRBD1 covers 9 bases. CDR1 and CDR2 (germline): LNHDA, SQIVND (reference sequence). Trimming took 5 bases from V and 6 from J; bases not matched to a gene: 7. The CDR3 has 15 amino acids. CDR3 DNA sequence: TGTGCCAGTAGTCCTCCCGGGACAGGGTATGAAAAACTGTTTTTT. Its translation: CASSPPGTGYEKLFF.

V and J are TRBV24-1 and TRBJ2-3; D gene uncertain. CDR3 length: 12 amino acids. With 3 bases removed from V and 6 bases from J, the gap between germline ends came to 6 bases. CDR1 and CDR2 (germline): KGHDR, SFDVKD. CDR3 coding DNA: TGTGCCACCAGTGATCTCGAGGATACGCAGTATTTT. It specifies CATSDLEDTQYF.

CDR3 protein: CASTLGGQGAFEQYF. The DNA for the CDR3 is TGTGCCAGCACTCTGGGGGGACAGGGGGCTTTCGAGCAGTACTTC. This chain connects TRBV6-5 to TRBJ2-7; 12 positions agree with TRBD1. Per germline, CDR1 MNHEY and CDR2 SVGAGI. The length of the CDR3 is 15 residues. The J segment lost 6 bases and the V segment lost 7 bases, leaving 10 bases of the junction unmatched.

V is TRBV7-8 and J is TRBJ1-5, with a weak D call TRBD1 (6 bases). This CDR3 comprises 17 residues. Germline CDR1 reads SGHVS; CDR2 reads FQNEAQ. V shed 5 bases and J shed 0 bases, with 17 bases lying between them. This CDR3 reads CASSVKTGDYSNQPQHF. DNA of the CDR3: TGTGCCAGCAGCGTAAAGACAGGCGATTATAGCAATCAGCCCCAGCATTTT.

This chain links TRBV12-3 or TRBV12-4 with TRBJ2-7; tentatively, D is TRBD2 (6 bases). The V gene lost 2 bases and the J gene lost 5 bases, with 10 bases spanning the gap. This CDR3 region has 13 residues. DNA for the CDR3: TGTGCCAGCAGTTTAATGGGGGGTCACGAGCAGTACTTC. It codes for CASSLMGGHEQYF.

The rearrangement links TRBV4-3 to TRBJ2-7; D unresolved. This CDR3 is 14 amino acids long. CDR1 is LGHNA and CDR2 is YSLEER in the germline V gene. Trimming cost V 8 bases and J 5 bases, with 19 bases left between them. The CDR3 sequence: CASGETLKVDEQYF. CDR3 coding DNA: TGCGCCAGCGGAGAGACGCTAAAGGTGGACGAGCAGTACTTC.

The chain carries TRBV11-2 and TRBJ2-1; D unclear. The V gene lost 3 bases and the J gene lost 8 bases, with 14 bases spanning the gap. The germline V gene has CDR1 SGHAT and CDR2 FQNNGV. The CDR3 has 14 residues. The CDR3 DNA reads as TGTGCCAGCAGCTTTGATCGGTTTAGCTATGAGCAGTTCTTC. Protein: CASSFDRFSYEQFF.

The chain couples TRBV28 to TRBJ1-5; no clear D. Per germline, CDR1 MDHEN and CDR2 SYDVKM. V was clipped by 6 bases and J by 3 bases, with 15 bases between them. This CDR3 has 15 residues. The CDR3 spells CASSIFRGNNQPQHF. CDR3 sequence (DNA): TGTGCCAGCAGCATCTTTCGGGGAAACAATCAGCCCCAGCATTTT.

This sequence joins TRBV6-5 and TRBJ1-2; D is uncertain. The V end lost 5 bases, the J end lost 4 bases, and 8 bases lay between the germline ends. The CDR3 length is 12 residues. Per the germline V gene, CDR1 is MNHEY and CDR2 is SVGAGI. CDR3 loop: CASSQRSYGYTF. The CDR3 nucleotides are TGTGCCAGCAGTCAGCGGAGCTATGGCTACACCTTC.

V usage is TRBV11-3 and J usage is TRBJ2-1, with D possibly TRBD1 on 6 matching bases. Per germline, CDR1 SGHNT and CDR2 YENEEA. V gave up 1 base and J gave up 4 bases, with 11 bases separating them. This CDR3 is built from 15 residues. The CDR3 loop is CASSLVQGPYNEQFF. The CDR3 nucleotides read TGTGCCAGCAGCTTAGTACAGGGTCCGTACAATGAGCAGTTCTTC.

The chain couples TRBV5-1 to TRBJ1-1, with D possibly being TRBD1 (6 bases). The V gene lost 2 bases and the J gene lost 1 base, with 12 bases spanning the gap. The CDR3 spans 15 residues. Germline V CDR1 and CDR2: SGHRS, YFSETQ. The CDR3 protein is CASSFRQVGNTEAFF. In DNA form, the CDR3 reads TGCGCCAGCAGCTTCCGACAGGTGGGGAACACTGAAGCTTTCTTT.

The chain recombines TRBV24-1 with TRBJ2-3, with D unresolved. The CDR3 is made up of 16 amino acids. Germline assignment: CDR1 KGHDR and CDR2 SFDVKD. Trimming removed 4 bases at V and 2 bases at J, with 15 bases between. CDR3 bases: TGTGCCACCAGTGACCCGGAAGCCGGAGACACAGATACGCAGTATTTT. It translates to CATSDPEAGDTDTQYF.

The chain is built from TRBV10-3 and TRBJ1-4, with D tentatively TRBD1 (6 bases). CDR3 size: 14 residues. Germline V gene sequence: CDR1 ENHRY, CDR2 SYGVKD. The V and J ends lost 5 bases and 8 bases respectively, with 15 bases between them. The CDR3: CAISLSGQNEKLFF. The CDR3 DNA is TGTGCCATCAGTCTCAGTGGACAGAACGAAAAACTGTTTTTT.

This chain connects TRBV6-6 to TRBJ1-2; 9 bases agree with TRBD1. From germline, CDR1 is MNHNY and CDR2 SVGAGI (reference sequence). V shed 2 bases, J shed 1 base, and the junction held 5 bases outside the gene matches. CDR3 length: 16 residues. CDR3 loop: CASSYTRTGVNYGYTF. Written as DNA, the CDR3 is TGTGCCAGCAGTTACACCCGGACAGGGGTTAACTATGGCTACACCTTC.

This sequence joins TRBV4-1 and TRBJ2-7; 12 nucleotides align to TRBD1. CDR1 and CDR2 from the germline V gene are MGHRA and YSYEKL. J was trimmed by 4 bases and V by 5 bases; bases with no gene match: 6. CDR3 length: 15 residues. The DNA of the CDR3 is TGCGCCAGCAGCTTCCCGGGACAGGGGGCATACGAGCAGTACTTC. It encodes CASSFPGQGAYEQYF.

The chain couples TRBV19 to TRBJ2-1, with 7 positions matching TRBD1. The trim removed 5 bases at V and 8 bases at J, leaving 12 bases unmatched. The CDR3 loop spans 15 amino acids. Germline CDR1 is LNHDA and CDR2 is SQIVND (reference sequence). CDR3 in amino acids: CASSSRSDRAHEQFF. In DNA form, the CDR3 reads TGTGCCAGTAGTTCCCGTTCTGACAGGGCCCATGAGCAGTTCTTC. The whole variable domain, remainder taken from reference TRBV19 and TRBJ2-1, is DGGITQSPKYLFRKEGQNVTLSCEQNLNHDAMYWYRQDPGQGLRLIYYSQIVNDFQKGDIAEGYSVSREKKESFPLTVTSAQKNPTAFYLCASSSRSDRAHEQFFGPGTRLTVL.

This sequence joins TRBV9 and TRBJ1-2; D not resolved. Trimming pared 5 bases from V and 7 bases from J, leaving 15 bases between. CDR1 and CDR2 (germline): SGDLS, YYNGEE. This CDR3 contains 13 residues. CDR3: CASSGEGLFGYTF. As DNA, the CDR3 is TGTGCCAGCAGTGGGGAGGGCCTCTTTGGCTACACCTTC.

V usage is TRBV19 and J usage is TRBJ1-1; D might be TRBD1 (6 bases). V dropped 3 bases and J dropped 4 bases, with 9 bases sitting between them. There are 13 residues in the CDR3. Germline V gives CDR1 LNHDA, CDR2 SQIVND (reference sequence). The CDR3 region has the DNA TGTGCCAGTAGTATCGACAGGCCCACTGAAGCTTTCTTT. It codes for CASSIDRPTEAFF.

In this sample, this clone turned up a few times. Distinct nucleotide sequences in the sample also encode this CDR3. The chain couples TRBV12-3 or TRBV12-4 to TRBJ2-7; possibly TRBD1 for D (5 bases). V lost 2 bases and J lost 1, with 6 bases in between. The CDR3 covers 13 residues. The CDR3 here is CASSLQGSYEQYF. The DNA for the CDR3 is TGTGCCAGCAGTTTACAGGGTTCCTACGAGCAGTACTTC.

J is TRBJ2-3 and V is TRBV6-5; 8 nucleotides match TRBD2. The CDR3 length is 15 residues. V lost 5 bases, J lost 5 bases, and 9 bases stayed unmatched. From germline, CDR1 is MNHEY and CDR2 SVGAGI. The CDR3 sequence is CASSRGGRPEDTQYF. The CDR3 DNA reads as TGTGCCAGCAGTCGGGGCGGGAGGCCCGAAGATACGCAGTATTTT.

The gene calls are TRBV18 and TRBJ2-1, with 10 bases identical to TRBD1. CDR3 length equals 15 residues. Germline CDR1 KGHSH, CDR2 LQKENI. J gave up 5 bases and V 5 bases, and 6 bases lay outside the gene matches. In DNA, the CDR3 is TGTGCCAGCTCAGCGACAGGGGGCGCCCACAATGAGCAGTTCTTC. It specifies CASSATGGAHNEQFF.

The rearrangement joins TRBV30 to TRBJ1-2, with D unresolved. In germline, CDR1 is GTSNPN, CDR2 SVGIG (reference sequence). V was cut by 8 bases and J by 1 base, with 11 bases left in between. This CDR3 region has 12 residues. The chain's CDR3 is CAGVTDNYGYTF. The CDR3 nucleotides are TGTGCCGGGGTTACTGATAACTATGGCTACACCTTC.